These 22 T cell receptor beta chains originate from one sample sequenced in a study of T cell responses to AZD1222 COVID-19 vaccine (dated by TCRdb to the early 2020s). The time point label of this sample denotes: about 28 days (+/-7) after the second vaccine dose. Library construction relied on the immunoSEQ multiplex PCR assay. TCRdb holds this immuneACCESS table with in-frame rearrangements only. Some clones are missing; in checked studies, unresolved V genes explain under half, and the rest has no known cause. For this sample there are 70,000 to 95,000 clones; 80% to 90% appear just once. The ten biggest clones cover about 2.5% of the sample. Sequences were derived from peripheral blood, sampled 28 days after the second AZD1222 dose. The receptors come from an adult who received the AZD1222 COVID-19 vaccine.

This chain's CDR3 is CASSSSSGGGKNEQFF. CDR3 in DNA: TGCGCCAGCAGCTCAAGTAGCGGGGGAGGCAAAAATGAGCAGTTCTTC. V is TRBV5-1 and J is TRBJ2-1; 9 nucleotides line up with TRBD2. The CDR3 totals 16 residues. Per germline, CDR1 SGHRS and CDR2 YFSETQ. The V segment lost 3 bases and the J segment 7 bases; nucleotides outside the gene matches: 11.

The V and J genes are TRBV12-3 or TRBV12-4 and TRBJ2-7; D remains unclear. The CDR3 covers 12 residues. V was cut by 3 bases and J by 4 bases, with 7 bases left in between. The CDR3 loop is CASSLLVYEQYF. CDR3 nucleotide sequence: TGTGCCAGCAGTTTGTTAGTATACGAGCAGTACTTC.

This clone has a handful of counts. The chain recombines TRBV6-1 with TRBJ1-1, with D perhaps TRBD1 (6 bases). The CDR3 consists of 14 residues. Germline CDR1 is MNHNS and CDR2 is SASEGT. V was clipped by 3 bases and J by 4 bases, with 12 bases between them. Here the CDR3 reads CASSETGFGTEAFF. The CDR3 DNA is TGTGCCAGCAGTGAGACAGGTTTCGGCACTGAAGCTTTCTTT.

This clone was detected once. This rearrangement joins TRBV5-4 to TRBJ2-2, with 7 bases that match TRBD2. J lost 5 bases, V lost 4 bases, and 14 bases had no gene match. Looked up from germline, CDR1 is SGHNT and CDR2 is YYREEE (reference sequence). CDR3 length: 17 residues. The CDR3 reads CASSPGTPWEGTGELFF. The CDR3 region has the DNA TGTGCCAGCAGCCCGGGGACCCCCTGGGAGGGGACCGGGGAGCTGTTTTTT.

This clone showed up just once. V is TRBV4-1 and J is TRBJ2-1; TRBD1 is a possible D gene (5 bases). Trimming removed 3 bases from V and 6 bases from J, with 6 bases in between. CDR1 is MGHRA, CDR2 YSYEKL, per germline. This CDR3 comprises 12 residues. The DNA for the CDR3 is TGCGCCAGCAGCCAGGGGCGCAATGAGCAGTTCTTC. Translation gives CASSQGRNEQFF.

The V gene is TRBV6-5, the J gene TRBJ2-7, with TRBD2 matching 10 bases. Germline V CDR1 and CDR2: MNHEY, SVGAGI. This CDR3 has 13 amino acids. The CDR3 bases are TGTGCATTAGCGGGGGGCAGCTCCTACGAGCAGTACTTC. Protein product: CALAGGSSYEQYF.

The rearrangement uses TRBV7-3 and TRBJ2-1; 9 bases line up with TRBD2. The germline V gene has CDR1 SGHTA and CDR2 FQGTGA. Trimming removed 2 bases from V and 10 bases from J; junction bases left unmatched: 9. CDR3 length: 15 amino acids. CDR3 sequence: CASSLGLAGVDEQFF. DNA for the CDR3: TGTGCCAGCAGCTTAGGGTTAGCGGGAGTGGACGAGCAGTTCTTC.

This chain joins TRBV3-1 (or the pseudogene TRBV3-2) and TRBJ1-6; D is possibly TRBD1 (6 bases). V dropped 1 base and J dropped 5 bases, with 18 bases sitting between them. Germline lookup yields CDR1 LGHDT and CDR2 YNNKEL (reference sequence). The CDR3 covers 18 residues. CDR3 region: CASSQVSKTWDNNSPLHF. For the CDR3, the DNA is TGTGCCAGCAGCCAAGTGTCGAAGACATGGGACAATAATTCACCCCTCCACTTT.

Remarks on this clone: This sample also contains other DNA sequences that code for the same CDR3. This chain connects TRBV12-3 or TRBV12-4 to TRBJ1-5; D is perhaps TRBD1 (5 bases). The germline V and J ends were trimmed by 4 bases and 2 bases, with 6 bases remaining between them. This CDR3 contains 13 residues. The DNA for the CDR3 is TGTGCCAGCAGTTGGGGCGGCAATCAGCCCCAGCATTTT. The encoded protein is CASSWGGNQPQHF.

The CDR3 reads CASSLNFAPNYGYTF. The CDR3 coding sequence is TGTGCCAGCAGCTTGAATTTTGCCCCCAACTATGGCTACACCTTC. This chain uses TRBV5-8 with TRBJ1-2; D gene unclear. The CDR3 has 15 residues. Trimming cost V 1 base and J 2 bases, with 12 bases left between them. Germline CDR1 and CDR2: SGHTS and YDEGEE.

This clone was recorded once. This chain uses TRBV24-1 with TRBJ2-1; D call uncertain. The germline CDR1 and CDR2 sequences are KGHDR and SFDVKD. The CDR3 is made up of 14 amino acids. The ends were cut back, 2 bases at V and 5 bases at J, with 9 bases in the middle. The CDR3 DNA follows: TGTGCCACCAGTGATTCTAAGGTCAACAATGAGCAGTTCTTC. Translation gives CATSDSKVNNEQFF.

The V call is TRBV5-6, the J call TRBJ2-6, with TRBD1 matching over 9 bases. In germline, CDR1 is SGHDT, CDR2 YYEEEE. The V segment lost 4 bases and the J segment 0 bases; nucleotides outside the gene matches: 8. This CDR3 contains 18 residues. CDR3 in amino acids: CASSRDRDRDSGANVLTF. The CDR3 bases are TGTGCCAGCAGCAGAGACCGGGACAGGGACTCTGGGGCCAACGTCCTGACTTTC.

The J gene is TRBJ2-1, the V gene TRBV24-1; 12 bases are a match to TRBD2. The trim removed 4 bases at V and 6 bases at J, leaving 6 bases unmatched. The germline V gene encodes CDR1 KGHDR and CDR2 SFDVKD. This CDR3 contains 16 residues. This chain's CDR3 is CATSESSGGAPNEQFF. CDR3 coding DNA: TGTGCCACCAGTGAGTCTAGCGGGGGGGCACCCAATGAGCAGTTCTTC.

This clone was observed a few times. The chain is built from TRBV20-1 and TRBJ1-1; D is unresolved. Germline CDR1 is DFQATT and CDR2 is SNEGSKA (reference sequence). CDR3 length: 11 residues. Deletions cut 2 bases from V and 1 base from J, with 2 bases between. CDR3 sequence reads: CSARSNTEAFF. The DNA of the CDR3 is TGCAGTGCTAGATCGAACACTGAAGCTTTCTTT.

The chain carries TRBV19 and TRBJ1-2, with unresolved D. Looked up from germline, CDR1 is LNHDA and CDR2 is SQIVND (reference sequence). The CDR3 has 13 amino acids. Trimming shortened V by 0 bases and J by 10 bases, and 12 bases separated the two germline ends. The CDR3 DNA is TGTGCCAGTAGTATAGAAAAAGGGATGCCCTACACCTTC. As protein: CASSIEKGMPYTF.

The V gene is TRBV19, the J gene TRBJ2-3, with TRBD2 matching over 11 bases. Germline V gene data show CDR1 as LNHDA and CDR2 as SQIVND (reference sequence). Losses at the gene ends were 4 bases for V and 3 bases for J; bases not matched to a gene: 3. The CDR3 length is 15 residues. The CDR3 sequence is CASSKLAGVTDTQYF. The DNA for the CDR3 is TGTGCCAGTAGTAAACTAGCGGGAGTTACAGATACGCAGTATTTT.

The CDR3 region is CASSFRGEKLFF. The DNA for the CDR3 is TGTGCCAGCAGCTTCAGAGGTGAAAAACTGTTTTTT. This sequence joins TRBV5-6 and TRBJ1-4; D is uncertain. Per the germline V gene, CDR1 is SGHDT and CDR2 is YYEEEE. Trimming removed 2 bases at V and 7 bases at J, with 6 bases between. This CDR3 has 12 amino acids. Filled out from reference TRBV5-6 and TRBJ1-4, the complete variable domain reads DAGVTQSPTHLIKTRGQQVTLRCSPKSGHDTVSWYQQALGQGPQFIFQYYEEEERQRGNFPDRFSGHQFPNYSSELNVNALLLGDSALYLCASSFRGEKLFFGSGTQLSVL.

The chain combines TRBV6-5 with TRBJ1-2; maybe TRBD1 (6 bases). CDR3 length equals 13 residues. Per germline, CDR1 MNHEY and CDR2 SVGAGI. V lost 6 bases and J lost 0, with 8 bases in between. The CDR3 bases are TGTGCCAGCAGCAGGGGAGCTAACTATGGCTACACCTTC. Protein sequence: CASSRGANYGYTF.

The V gene is TRBV12-5, the J gene TRBJ1-1; possibly TRBD1 for D (5 bases). This CDR3 region has 13 residues. V was clipped by 7 bases and J by 6 bases, with 15 bases between them. Germline V gives CDR1 LGHNT, CDR2 FRNRAP. The CDR3 DNA is TGTGCTAGTGTAAAGGGGCCTCCAGCTGAAGCTTTCTTT. Its translation: CASVKGPPAEAFF. The full variable domain, its missing parts supplied by reference TRBV12-5 and TRBJ1-1, is DARVTQTPRHKVTEMGQEVTMRCQPILGHNTVFWYRQTMMQGLELLAYFRNRAPLDDSGMPKDRFSAEMPDATLATLKIQPSEPRDSAVYFCASVKGPPAEAFFGQGTRLTVV.

This chain uses TRBV14 with TRBJ1-6; D ambiguous. The V and J ends lost 5 bases and 4 bases respectively, with 9 bases between them. The CDR3 runs 14 residues. Germline V gene sequence: CDR1 SGHDN, CDR2 FVKESK. In nucleotides, the CDR3 is TGTGCCAGCAGCTCAGAACTGTATAATTCACCCCTCCACTTT. Residues: CASSSELYNSPLHF.

The rearrangement joins TRBV7-9 to TRBJ1-5; D is ambiguous. This CDR3 is built from 16 residues. With 1 base removed from V and 2 bases from J, the gap between germline ends came to 12 bases. Germline V lookup: CDR1 SEHNR, CDR2 FQNEAQ (reference sequence). CDR3 sequence reads: CASSLVGDNGNQPQHF. The CDR3 nucleotides read TGTGCCAGCAGCTTAGTGGGCGATAACGGCAATCAGCCCCAGCATTTT.

V usage is TRBV7-9 and J usage is TRBJ2-1, with 8 nucleotides matching TRBD2. The CDR3 covers 13 residues. Germline V CDR1 and CDR2: SEHNR, FQNEAQ (reference sequence). CDR3 protein: CTLGGEGYNEQFF. CDR3 nucleotide sequence: TGTACCCTCGGGGGGGAGGGCTACAATGAGCAGTTCTTC.